The entry below describes one T cell receptor (delta chain). The antigen is unknown. A far bigger clonotype differs at one base, so this is likely a read error. Other DNA sequences of this sample code for an identical CDR3. V shed 3 bases and J shed 0 bases, with 13 bases lying between them. The CDR3 has 15 amino acids. CDR1 and CDR2 (germline): GEAIGNYY, EKD. The source of the sample is a study of DNA immune sequencing with unique molecular identifiers. At the level of the study: Buffy-coat γδ T cells, enriched immunomagnetically, supplied the sequenced genomic DNA.

Genomic DNA underwent 32-plex PCR targeting all 8 TRDV and 4 TRDJ genes. In approximately 3 barcoding PCR cycles, molecules received a 12-nucleotide UMI, then adapter PCR followed. TCRdb re-processed the multiplex PCR reads using CATT. The sample has about 1,500 delta-chain clones, around 11% seen once. Study-wide findings and caveats: Top 5 clonotypes made up over half of productive TRD molecules in several healthy donors.

This receptor was identified in a human donor in good health. Sequenced sample: gamma-delta T cells enriched from blood buffy coat, or unenriched PBMCs (not recorded which). V and J are TRDV2 and TRDJ1; maybe TRDD3 (6 bases). CDR3 sequence reads: CACDLLGTDTDKLIF. The CDR3 coding sequence is TGTGCCTGTGACCTACTGGGAACAGACACCGATAAACTCATCTTT.